The clone carrying this T cell receptor beta chain was seen a handful of times. MiXCR was run by TCRdb on the RT-PCR reads, yielding one entry per CDR3 protein. Among about 700,000 distinct CDR3 sequences listed, approximately 15% were seen once. Germline CDR1 ENHRY, CDR2 SYGVKD. With V trimmed by 3 bases and J by 8 bases, 3 bases remained unmatched. CDR3 length: 12 residues. Sequencing was done on a sample of memory CD4+ T cells from blood. The TCR comes from a female donor in good health, serving as a healthy control. This sequence joins TRBV10-3 and TRBJ1-2; 7 bases align to TRBD1. CDR3 protein: CAISDTGEGYTF. In DNA form, the CDR3 reads TGTGCCATCAGTGATACAGGGGAAGGCTACACCTTC.